This T cell receptor (beta chain) was sequenced in a study of radiation and T cells in renal cell carcinoma. The wider study: Nephrectomy followed 15 Gy stereotactic body radiation by 4 weeks. The study, taken as a whole, reports: In blood, top tumor clones expanded by 2 weeks, shrinking by 4. No pretreatment tumor biopsies were available for baseline clonotypes.

To note about this clone: What it binds is unknown.

The V end lost 8 bases, the J end lost 3 bases, and 13 bases lay between the germline ends. CDR3 length: 13 residues. Germline loops: CDR1 MNHEY, CDR2 SVGAGI. This sample's time point: blood 2 weeks post-SBRT. As to treatment: 15 Gy SBRT to primary tumor, nephrectomy 4 weeks later. Clones were sequenced by immunoSEQ multiplex PCR, and TCRdb holds only the in-frame ones, with some missing. The repertoire consists of tens of thousands of clones, with about 86% occurring once and the leading ten covering 22%. The clonotype originates from a woman aged 45-65 years with renal cell carcinoma. The chain employs TRBV6-5 and TRBJ2-5; TRBD2 is a possible D gene (5 bases). This specimen was blood, taken from a patient whose treatment included radiotherapy and nephrectomy. The CDR3 region is CASPKSGEETQYF. For the CDR3, the DNA is TGTGCCAGCCCCAAGTCCGGGGAAGAGACCCAGTACTTC.